This record covers a single T cell receptor beta chain. The antigen remains unidentified. This entry comes from a study of shared clonotypes between healthy human individuals. The study's findings and limits: Few donors restricted represented genetic and exposure-history diversity.

At the deep level, the assay was run. The material for each subset, its genomic DNA, was split evenly across several immunoSEQ plates. Template for every sorted-subset replicate PCR totaled roughly 210 ng DNA, approximately 30,000 T cell genomes. TCRdb's copy holds only in-frame clones and misses some; the assay was immunoSEQ multiplex PCR. The table has over a million clones, about 75% seen once. This CDR3 is built from 13 residues. The germline V gene has CDR1 SGHDT and CDR2 YYEEEE. V dropped 4 bases and J dropped 7 bases, with 12 bases sitting between them. The sequencing input was memory CD4+ T cells sorted from blood. The subset denotes: CD45RA-negative fraction. This TCR derives from a man aged 18 to 29 in good health. This chain uses TRBV5-6 with TRBJ2-4, with D possibly being TRBD2 (7 bases). CDR3: CASSKGGSNIQYF. The CDR3 DNA follows: TGTGCCAGCAGCAAGGGGGGGAGTAACATTCAGTACTTC.